What follows is one TCR beta chain and its context. Its recognized antigen is unknown. Per-base qualities were not stored, and no clone one base away is much larger. This record comes from a study of blood T cells in healthy people across ages (dated by TCRdb to about 2015). In the study overall: In model experiments, roughly one uniquely barcoded TCR beta cDNA molecule per two T cells was captured by template switching. To track age-related changes in TCR beta repertoire diversity, the study relied on deep sequencing normalized with unique cDNA molecular identifiers. Donors were grouped into four age groups: young (average about 15 years), middle-aged (less than 40), aged (62) and long-lived (less than 85). To avoid experimental bias, donors of different ages were randomly spread across the sequencing lanes. The study analyzed two additional independent replicas of 1 million unique cDNA reads from the same blood draw for two donors, one aged 18 to 30 and one aged 80 or older. Points the paper makes about the study in general: Compared with the aged group, the long-lived group had more naive CD4+ T cells, fewer expanded clones and increased TCR diversity, a pattern suggesting age selection. The CMV infection status of donors was not known, potentially confounding age-related changes in expanded clonotypes. Estimates of total diversity from one million sequenced T cells were regarded as lower bounds and underestimates. Since profiling was done on bulk unsorted PBMCs, naive and antigen-experienced compartments could not be conclusively compared. The percentage of naive T cells measured by flow cytometry correlated strongly with observed TCR beta diversity. As age increased, observed TCR beta diversity per million T cells dropped in a roughly linear way, and a significant reduction was already evident by age 40.

The donors were under 40 Caucasian individuals from Russia, aged about 6 to 95 years, who were systemically healthy. Each donor gave about 10 milliliters of peripheral blood, drawn into EDTA-treated Vacutainer tubes. Ficoll-Paque density-gradient centrifugation was used to isolate PBMCs, with at least 6 million per sample. Total RNA was extracted from PBMCs with Trizol reagent, with at least 5.5 micrograms obtained per sample. For every donor, flow cytometry on a PBMC aliquot measured the percentage of naive CD45RAhigh/CD27high T cells. CDR1 and CDR2 (SGHRS, YFSETQ) derive from the germline V gene. The germline V end is reduced by 5 bases and the J end by 7 bases; junction bases left unmatched: 2. From cysteine to phenylalanine, the CDR3 is 13 amino acids long. Only the CDR3 portion is preserved as DNA: 39 bases, with reading frame beginning at the first base. The library came from 5' RACE. The sequencing machine was an Illumina HiSeq 2500. A second roughly 7 to 11 cycle PCR used a sample-barcoded 5' primer and a J-beta primer mix. A template-switch 5' adaptor carrying 12 random nucleotides introduced a unique molecular identifier onto each TCR beta cDNA molecule. Each sample yielded at least 3 million CDR3-containing paired-end reads. The Mint cDNA synthesis kit, primed by a TRBC-specific oligonucleotide, was used to synthesize first-strand cDNA from all RNA. Following uracil-DNA glycosylase treatment, a first 18-cycle PCR with universal primers M1SS and BC2_uni_R was performed on all cDNA. Per the original workflow: For normalization, 1 million high-quality reads, each with a distinct molecular identifier, were randomly selected from each sample. Instead of being binned into consensus sequences, reads with shared molecular identifiers were discarded. MiTCR, set to a Q25 quality threshold and the strictest error-elimination algorithm, was used for CDR3 identification, clonotype clustering and error correction. A nonparametric unseen species model with Euler transformation was used to estimate lower-bound total TCR beta diversity. Using fastp at Q25 and MiXCR, TCRdb reprocessed the public reads and kept productive beta chains. CDR3 protein sequences are deduplicated, and each keeps its most common genes and DNA. The V and J calls come from TCRdb's annotation, not from the publication. This sample gives fewer than 950,000 distinct CDR3 sequences in total; approximately 35% of them show up just once. Of the sample, 10% to 15% falls within the top ten clones.

This chain joins TRBV5-1 to TRBJ1-6, with TRBD1 matching 8 junction bases. This sequence was found in a man between 18 and 29 years old in good health. Sequencing input: blood. The nucleotides are TGCGCCAGCAGGGGGACAGGCAATTCACCCCTCCACTTT. It translates to CASRGTGNSPLHF. With the rest looked up from the reference TRBV5-1 and TRBJ1-6 genes rather than sequenced, the full variable domain is KAGVTQTPRYLIKTRGQQVTLSCSPISGHRSVSWYQQTPGQGLQFLFEYFSETQRNKGNFPGRFSGRQFSNSRSEMNVSTLELGDSALYLCASRGTGNSPLHFGNGTRLTVT.